Listed below are T cell receptor beta chains from one sample, sequenced in a study of cytomegalovirus exposure and HLA in healthy donors. Using immunoSEQ multiplex PCR, the repertoire was profiled, and TCRdb retains in-frame clones only, with some absent. This table holds roughly 84,000 clones, 70% to 80% found once. Specimen: PBMCs. The receptor set was obtained from a man between 45 and 60 years old in good health and CMV-seronegative. Each CDR3 is given with its conserved first and last residue. Each record gives: J gene, D gene, V gene, clone size, CDR3 DNA, CDR3 protein. A D gene is named only where the DNA matches it firmly. Size is stated for part of the rows, as once, few or many counts, or as a class when the clone is expanded.

j_call: TRBJ1-5; d_call: NA; v_call: TRBV10-3; clone_size: NA; cdr3_nt: TGTGCCACGCAGTTGGACACTTATCAGCCCCAGCATTTT; cdr3_aa: CATQLDTYQPQHF
j_call: TRBJ2-2; d_call: NA; v_call: TRBV5-1; clone_size: once; cdr3_nt: TGCGCCAGCAGCTTTTCTACCGGGGGCACCGGGGAGCTGTTTTTT; cdr3_aa: CASSFSTGGTGELFF
j_call: TRBJ1-1; d_call: TRBD1; v_call: TRBV10-2; clone_size: NA; cdr3_nt: TGCGCCACTTCGACGTTGGGGACAGGGGAGAGAGCTTTCTTT; cdr3_aa: CATSTLGTGERAFF
j_call: TRBJ2-4; d_call: TRBD1; v_call: TRBV2; clone_size: NA; cdr3_nt: TGTGCCAGCAGTGCCGGGACAGGGTCCCTAGCCAAAAACATTCAGTACTTC; cdr3_aa: CASSAGTGSLAKNIQYF
j_call: TRBJ1-2; d_call: TRBD1; v_call: TRBV25-1; clone_size: NA; cdr3_nt: TGTGCCAGCAGCAAGACAGGGACGTTGGGAGGCTACACCTTC; cdr3_aa: CASSKTGTLGGYTF
j_call: TRBJ1-1; d_call: TRBD1; v_call: TRBV12-5; clone_size: NA; cdr3_nt: TGTGCTGGATCCAGGACAGGGGGAACTGAAGCTTTCTTT; cdr3_aa: CAGSRTGGTEAFF
j_call: TRBJ1-2; d_call: NA; v_call: TRBV6-5; clone_size: NA; cdr3_nt: TGTGCCAGCAGCACACCACAGGGAATACATGGCTACACCTTC; cdr3_aa: CASSTPQGIHGYTF
j_call: TRBJ2-7; d_call: TRBD1; v_call: TRBV7-8; clone_size: NA; cdr3_nt: TGTGCCAGCAGCTATGGGACAGTCTCCTACGAGCAGTACTTC; cdr3_aa: CASSYGTVSYEQYF
j_call: TRBJ2-7; d_call: TRBD1; v_call: TRBV6-5; clone_size: NA; cdr3_nt: TGTGCCAGCAGTTACGGCCGGGACAGGAGGTCCTACGAGCAGTACTTC; cdr3_aa: CASSYGRDRRSYEQYF
j_call: TRBJ1-1; d_call: NA; v_call: TRBV5-5; clone_size: NA; cdr3_nt: TGTGCCAGCAGCCAAAAGGGGTTTAGTCTGAACACTGAAGCTTTCTTT; cdr3_aa: CASSQKGFSLNTEAFF
j_call: TRBJ1-1; d_call: NA; v_call: TRBV18; clone_size: once; cdr3_nt: TGTGCCAGCTCAGGAATAAGTAGCACTGACACTGAAGCTTTCTTT; cdr3_aa: CASSGISSTDTEAFF
j_call: TRBJ1-3; d_call: NA; v_call: TRBV6-5; clone_size: NA; cdr3_nt: TGTGCCAGCAGTTACTCGCGACAGGACTCTGGAAACACCATATATTTT; cdr3_aa: CASSYSRQDSGNTIYF
j_call: TRBJ1-5; d_call: NA; v_call: TRBV7-6; clone_size: NA; cdr3_nt: TGTGCCAGCAGCCCCACGGGGAATCAGCCCCAGCATTTT; cdr3_aa: CASSPTGNQPQHF
j_call: TRBJ1-3; d_call: NA; v_call: TRBV7-9; clone_size: few; cdr3_nt: TGTTCCAGCAGCTTAGGGGCTGATGGCACCATATATTTT; cdr3_aa: CSSSLGADGTIYF
j_call: TRBJ1-2; d_call: TRBD1; v_call: TRBV5-6; clone_size: NA; cdr3_nt: TGTGCCAGCAGCAGGGACAGGGCGGGCGGCTACACCTTC; cdr3_aa: CASSRDRAGGYTF
j_call: TRBJ1-2; d_call: NA; v_call: TRBV5-5; clone_size: NA; cdr3_nt: TGTGCCAGCAGCGCCGACAGCTCTAACTATGGCTACACCTTC; cdr3_aa: CASSADSSNYGYTF
j_call: TRBJ2-5; d_call: NA; v_call: TRBV30; clone_size: NA; cdr3_nt: TGTGCCTGGAGTGTACAAGGGGGGGGGCGAGAGACCCAGTACTTC; cdr3_aa: CAWSVQGGGRETQYF
j_call: TRBJ2-3; d_call: NA; v_call: TRBV4-2; clone_size: once; cdr3_nt: TGTGCCAGCAGCCAAGGCACGGGGGCAGATACGCAGTATTTT; cdr3_aa: CASSQGTGADTQYF
j_call: TRBJ2-7; d_call: TRBD1; v_call: TRBV2; clone_size: NA; cdr3_nt: TGTGCCAGCAGTGATACAGGGGGCATCGGCGAGCAGTACTTC; cdr3_aa: CASSDTGGIGEQYF
j_call: TRBJ1-1; d_call: NA; v_call: TRBV7-3; clone_size: NA; cdr3_nt: TGTGCCAGCAGCTTAGGGGGAATGGGGGCTAGGACTGAAGCTTTCTTT; cdr3_aa: CASSLGGMGARTEAFF
j_call: TRBJ1-1; d_call: NA; v_call: TRBV5-4; clone_size: NA; cdr3_nt: TGTGCCAGCAGCTTGGGCCTACTGAGGGACACTGAAGCTTTCTTT; cdr3_aa: CASSLGLLRDTEAFF
j_call: TRBJ2-1; d_call: NA; v_call: TRBV6-1; clone_size: NA; cdr3_nt: TGTGCCAGCAGTGAAGTTGTTAGACAGGCCCAACCTAGGTACAATGAGCAGTTCTTC; cdr3_aa: CASSEVVRQAQPRYNEQFF
j_call: TRBJ2-5; d_call: TRBD2; v_call: TRBV4-2; clone_size: NA; cdr3_nt: TGTGCCAGCAGCCAAGAAACAGCGGGGGGGCTGGCCCAGTACTTC; cdr3_aa: CASSQETAGGLAQYF
j_call: TRBJ1-2; d_call: TRBD1; v_call: TRBV7-2; clone_size: NA; cdr3_nt: TGTGCCAGCAGCTTAGCTCAGGGGGCGCGAGGGGATGGCTACACCTTC; cdr3_aa: CASSLAQGARGDGYTF
j_call: TRBJ2-2; d_call: TRBD2; v_call: TRBV7-8; clone_size: NA; cdr3_nt: TGTGCCAGCAGCCAGCAAGTCCCTAGCGGGGGTAGGGGGGAGCTGTTTTTT; cdr3_aa: CASSQQVPSGGRGELFF
j_call: TRBJ1-1; d_call: NA; v_call: TRBV18; clone_size: NA; cdr3_nt: TGTGCCAGCTCACCGGGGGGTCCGCACACTGAAGCTTTCTTT; cdr3_aa: CASSPGGPHTEAFF
j_call: TRBJ2-3; d_call: NA; v_call: TRBV5-1; clone_size: NA; cdr3_nt: TGCGCCAGCAGCTTGGAAGGGGGAGATACGCAGTATTTT; cdr3_aa: CASSLEGGDTQYF
j_call: TRBJ1-3; d_call: NA; v_call: TRBV10-2; clone_size: once; cdr3_nt: TGCGCCAGCAGTGACGGAGATGTCGCCATATATTTT; cdr3_aa: CASSDGDVAIYF
j_call: TRBJ1-2; d_call: TRBD1; v_call: TRBV7-2; clone_size: NA; cdr3_nt: TGTGCCAGCAGCTTAAGAGTTGGGGAGGGACAGGGGGACGGCTACACCTTC; cdr3_aa: CASSLRVGEGQGDGYTF
j_call: TRBJ1-1; d_call: TRBD1; v_call: TRBV19; clone_size: NA; cdr3_nt: TGTGCCGGTAGTTCAAGGACAGGTAGCTCATTCACTGAAGCTTTCTTT; cdr3_aa: CAGSSRTGSSFTEAFF
j_call: TRBJ1-5; d_call: NA; v_call: TRBV25-1; clone_size: NA; cdr3_nt: TGTGCCAGCACCCAAGGGTACAGGGAGAGCAATCAGCCCCAGCATTTT; cdr3_aa: CASTQGYRESNQPQHF
j_call: TRBJ1-6; d_call: NA; v_call: TRBV27; clone_size: NA; cdr3_nt: TGTGCCAGCAGATCTACCCCAGGGGCTCCTTCACCCCTCCACTTT; cdr3_aa: CASRSTPGAPSPLHF
j_call: TRBJ2-5; d_call: NA; v_call: TRBV5-6; clone_size: once; cdr3_nt: TGTGCCAGCAGCTCTAACTTTAACAGGGTGGCAGAGACCCAGTACTTC; cdr3_aa: CASSSNFNRVAETQYF
j_call: TRBJ2-7; d_call: NA; v_call: TRBV19; clone_size: once; cdr3_nt: TGTGCCAGTAGGACCGGTGGGTCAAGAGGGGAGCAGTACTTC; cdr3_aa: CASRTGGSRGEQYF
j_call: TRBJ2-5; d_call: NA; v_call: TRBV5-6; clone_size: NA; cdr3_nt: TGTGCCAGCAGCTTCCGGTCGTTCAAAGAGACCCAGTACTTC; cdr3_aa: CASSFRSFKETQYF
j_call: TRBJ1-5; d_call: TRBD1; v_call: TRBV4-1; clone_size: NA; cdr3_nt: TGCGCCAGCAGCCAAGGCGCCGGGACAGGGAATCAGCCCCAGCATTTT; cdr3_aa: CASSQGAGTGNQPQHF
j_call: TRBJ2-3; d_call: TRBD2; v_call: TRBV6-6; clone_size: NA; cdr3_nt: TGTGCCAGCCGTTCGGAGCGGGGGGCAGATACGCAGTATTTT; cdr3_aa: CASRSERGADTQYF
j_call: TRBJ2-7; d_call: TRBD2; v_call: TRBV2; clone_size: NA; cdr3_nt: TGTGCCAGCAGGCCCACTAGCGGGGGAAACGAGCAGTACTTC; cdr3_aa: CASRPTSGGNEQYF
j_call: TRBJ2-3; d_call: TRBD2; v_call: TRBV19; clone_size: NA; cdr3_nt: TGTGCCAGTAGTATGGGGGGGGTAGGGGCGCAGTATTTT; cdr3_aa: CASSMGGVGAQYF
j_call: TRBJ2-2; d_call: TRBD1; v_call: TRBV9; clone_size: NA; cdr3_nt: TGTGCCAGCGGGGGGGGACAGGGGCTTGCCGGGGAGCTGTTTTTT; cdr3_aa: CASGGGQGLAGELFF
j_call: TRBJ2-7; d_call: TRBD2; v_call: TRBV5-4; clone_size: few; cdr3_nt: TGTGCCAGCAGCTTGGTCGGGGGGTCCTACGAGCAGTACTTC; cdr3_aa: CASSLVGGSYEQYF
j_call: TRBJ1-1; d_call: NA; v_call: TRBV7-7; clone_size: NA; cdr3_nt: TGTGCTAGCAGCCAAGGGGAGGATACTGAAGCTTTCTTT; cdr3_aa: CASSQGEDTEAFF
j_call: TRBJ2-5; d_call: TRBD1; v_call: TRBV11-3; clone_size: NA; cdr3_nt: TGTGCCAGCAGCTTTCCACAGGGGGATAGCAAGACCCAGTACTTC; cdr3_aa: CASSFPQGDSKTQYF
j_call: TRBJ1-2; d_call: NA; v_call: TRBV6-5; clone_size: NA; cdr3_nt: TGTGCCAGCAGTGAGTCAAGGGGTGGCTACACCTTC; cdr3_aa: CASSESRGGYTF
j_call: TRBJ1-5; d_call: TRBD1; v_call: TRBV4-2; clone_size: NA; cdr3_nt: TGTGCCAGCAGCCTATCCGGGACAGGCAGCAATCAGCCCCAGCATTTT; cdr3_aa: CASSLSGTGSNQPQHF
j_call: TRBJ1-2; d_call: NA; v_call: TRBV29-1; clone_size: NA; cdr3_nt: TGCAGCGTGAAGGAGCCCACCCTCTATGGCTACACCTTC; cdr3_aa: CSVKEPTLYGYTF
j_call: TRBJ1-3; d_call: TRBD1; v_call: TRBV7-8; clone_size: NA; cdr3_nt: TGTGCCAGCAGCTTAGAGGGACAGGGGGCAGTCACCATATATTTT; cdr3_aa: CASSLEGQGAVTIYF
j_call: TRBJ1-5; d_call: NA; v_call: TRBV6-4; clone_size: NA; cdr3_nt: TGTGCCAGCACCCCAGGACTACGTCTGGACAATCAGCCCCAGCATTTT; cdr3_aa: CASTPGLRLDNQPQHF
j_call: TRBJ1-1; d_call: TRBD1; v_call: TRBV5-1; clone_size: NA; cdr3_nt: TGCGCCAGCAGCGCCGGGACAGGGGTCTTCTACTTT; cdr3_aa: CASSAGTGVFYF
j_call: TRBJ1-1; d_call: NA; v_call: TRBV11-2; clone_size: once; cdr3_nt: TGTGCCAGCAGCCCCCCAGGGATTATGAACACTGAAGCTTTCTTT; cdr3_aa: CASSPPGIMNTEAFF
j_call: TRBJ1-3; d_call: NA; v_call: TRBV18; clone_size: NA; cdr3_nt: TGTGCCAGCTCACCACCGGCCAAAACTGGAAACACCATATATTTT; cdr3_aa: CASSPPAKTGNTIYF
j_call: TRBJ1-3; d_call: NA; v_call: TRBV11-2; clone_size: NA; cdr3_nt: TGTGCCAGCAGCCCCAGGGCTGGAAACACCATATATTTT; cdr3_aa: CASSPRAGNTIYF